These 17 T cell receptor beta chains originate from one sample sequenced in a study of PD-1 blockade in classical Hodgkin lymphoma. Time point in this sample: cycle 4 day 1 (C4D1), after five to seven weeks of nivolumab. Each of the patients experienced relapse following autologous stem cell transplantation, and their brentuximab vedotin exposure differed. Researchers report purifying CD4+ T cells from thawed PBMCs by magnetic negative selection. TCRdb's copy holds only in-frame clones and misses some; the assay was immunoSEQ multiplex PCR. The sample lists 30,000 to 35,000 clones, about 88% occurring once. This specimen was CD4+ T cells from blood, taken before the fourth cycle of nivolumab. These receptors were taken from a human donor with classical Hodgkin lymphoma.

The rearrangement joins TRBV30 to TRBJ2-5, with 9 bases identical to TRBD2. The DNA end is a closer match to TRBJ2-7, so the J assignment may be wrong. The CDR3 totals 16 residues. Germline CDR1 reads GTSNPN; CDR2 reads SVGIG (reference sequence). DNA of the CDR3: TGTGCCTGGAGCGGGTTTAGTAGCGGGAGCTCCTACGAGCAGTACTTC. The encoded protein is CAWSGFSSGSSYEQYF.

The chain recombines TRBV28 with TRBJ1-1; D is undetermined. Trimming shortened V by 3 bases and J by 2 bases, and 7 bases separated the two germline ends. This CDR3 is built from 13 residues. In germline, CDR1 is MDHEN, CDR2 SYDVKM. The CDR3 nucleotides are TGTGCCAGCAGTTTGGGATTTAACACTGAAGCTTTCTTT. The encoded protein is CASSLGFNTEAFF.

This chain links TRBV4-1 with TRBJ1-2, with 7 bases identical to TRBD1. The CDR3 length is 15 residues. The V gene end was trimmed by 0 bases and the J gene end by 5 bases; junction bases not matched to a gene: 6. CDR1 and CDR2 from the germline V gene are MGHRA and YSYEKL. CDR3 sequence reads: CASSQDGRGSYGYTF. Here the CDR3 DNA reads TGCGCCAGCAGCCAAGATGGCAGGGGGTCATATGGCTACACCTTC.

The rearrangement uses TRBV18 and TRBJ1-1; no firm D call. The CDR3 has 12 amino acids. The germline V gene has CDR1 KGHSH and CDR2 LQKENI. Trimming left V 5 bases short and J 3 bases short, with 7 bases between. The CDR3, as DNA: TGTGCCAGCTCATTTCCGGACACTGAAGCTTTCTTT. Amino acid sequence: CASSFPDTEAFF.

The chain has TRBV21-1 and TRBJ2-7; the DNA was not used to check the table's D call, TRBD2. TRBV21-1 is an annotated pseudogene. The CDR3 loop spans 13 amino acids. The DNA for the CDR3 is TGTGCCAGCAGCAAGGGAGGGGTCTACGAGCAGTACTTC. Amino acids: CASSKGGVYEQYF.

CDR3 bases: TGTGCCCGGAGGACAGGCTCCTATAATTCACCCCTCCACTTT. Its translation is CARRTGSYNSPLHF. The chain has TRBV11-3 and TRBJ1-6; the match to TRBD1 covers 7 bases. Per germline, CDR1 SGHNT and CDR2 YENEEA. The trim removed 11 bases at V and 0 bases at J, leaving 4 bases unmatched. This CDR3 comprises 14 residues.

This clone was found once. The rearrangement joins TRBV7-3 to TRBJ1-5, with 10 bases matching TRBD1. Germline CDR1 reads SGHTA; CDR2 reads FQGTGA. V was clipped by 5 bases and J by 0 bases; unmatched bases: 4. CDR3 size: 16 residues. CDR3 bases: TGTGCCAGCAGCCTAGGGACAGGGGCTAGCAATCAGCCCCAGCATTTT. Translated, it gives CASSLGTGASNQPQHF.

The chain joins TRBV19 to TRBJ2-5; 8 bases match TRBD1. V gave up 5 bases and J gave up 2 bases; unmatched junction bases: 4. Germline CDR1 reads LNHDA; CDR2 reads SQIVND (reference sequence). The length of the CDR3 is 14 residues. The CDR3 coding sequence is TGTGCCAGTAGTTCCGGACAGGGACAAGAGACCCAGTACTTC. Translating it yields CASSSGQGQETQYF.

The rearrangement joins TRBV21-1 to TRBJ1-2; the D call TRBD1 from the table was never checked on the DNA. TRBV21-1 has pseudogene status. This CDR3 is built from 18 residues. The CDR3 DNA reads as TGTGCCAGCAGCAAAAGACCCCGACAGGTTGGGACTAACTATGGCTACACCTTC. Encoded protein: CASSKRPRQVGTNYGYTF.

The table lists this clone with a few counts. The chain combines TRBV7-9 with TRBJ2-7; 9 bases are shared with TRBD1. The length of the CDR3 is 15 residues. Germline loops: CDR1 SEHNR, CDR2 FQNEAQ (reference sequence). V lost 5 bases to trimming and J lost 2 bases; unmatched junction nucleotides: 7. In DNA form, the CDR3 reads TGTGCCAGCAGCCCGCCCGGGACAGGGACCTACGAGCAGTACTTC. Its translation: CASSPPGTGTYEQYF.

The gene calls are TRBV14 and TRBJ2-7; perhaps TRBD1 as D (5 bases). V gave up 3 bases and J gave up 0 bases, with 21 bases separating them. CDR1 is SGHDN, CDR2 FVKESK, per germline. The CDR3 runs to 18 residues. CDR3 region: CASSHPPVGQASSYEQYF. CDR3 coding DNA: TGTGCCAGCAGCCACCCACCCGTGGGGCAGGCTAGCTCCTACGAGCAGTACTTC. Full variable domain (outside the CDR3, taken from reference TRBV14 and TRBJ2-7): EAGVTQFPSHSVIEKGQTVTLRCDPISGHDNLYWYRRVMGKEIKFLLHFVKESKQDESGMPNNRFLAERTGGTYSTLKVQPAELEDSGVYFCASSHPPVGQASSYEQYFGPGTRLTVT.

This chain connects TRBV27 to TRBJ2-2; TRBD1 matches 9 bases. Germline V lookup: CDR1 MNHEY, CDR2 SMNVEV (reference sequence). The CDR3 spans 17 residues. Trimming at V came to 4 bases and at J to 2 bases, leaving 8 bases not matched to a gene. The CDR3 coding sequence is TGTGCCAGCAGTTCAGCGGCGACAGGGGGTAACACCGGGGAGCTGTTTTTT. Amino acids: CASSSAATGGNTGELFF.

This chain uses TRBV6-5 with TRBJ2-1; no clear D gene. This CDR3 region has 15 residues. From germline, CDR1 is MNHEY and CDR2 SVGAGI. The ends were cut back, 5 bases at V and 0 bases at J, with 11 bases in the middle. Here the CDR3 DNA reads TGTGCCAGCAGTGCCGACGGCAACTCCTACAATGAGCAGTTCTTC. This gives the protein CASSADGNSYNEQFF.

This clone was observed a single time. This CDR3 reads CATSKDRGLYEQYF. The CDR3, as DNA: TGTGCCACCAGCAAGGACAGGGGGCTATACGAGCAGTACTTC. The V gene is TRBV15, the J gene TRBJ2-7; 11 bases line up with TRBD1. The V segment lost 4 bases and the J segment 4 bases; nucleotides outside the gene matches: 3. CDR1 is LNHNV and CDR2 is YYDKDF in the germline V gene (reference sequence). The CDR3 spans 14 residues.

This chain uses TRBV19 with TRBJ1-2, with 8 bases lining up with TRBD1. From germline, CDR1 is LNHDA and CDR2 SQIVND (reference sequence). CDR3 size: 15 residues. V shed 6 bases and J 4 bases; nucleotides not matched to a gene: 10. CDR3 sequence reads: CASRERWDRLYGYTF. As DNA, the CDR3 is TGTGCCAGTAGAGAGCGTTGGGACAGGCTCTATGGCTACACCTTC.

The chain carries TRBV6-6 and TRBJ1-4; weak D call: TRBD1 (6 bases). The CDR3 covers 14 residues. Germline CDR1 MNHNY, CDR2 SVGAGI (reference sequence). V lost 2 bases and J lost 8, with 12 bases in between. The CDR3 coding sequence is TGTGCCAGCAGTTACGTAGGGGGTGGAGAAAAACTGTTTTTT. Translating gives CASSYVGGGEKLFF.

Written as DNA, the CDR3 is TGTGCCAGCAGCTCACTGAAGGATAGCAGATTTTACAATGAGCAGTTCTTC. Amino acids: CASSSLKDSRFYNEQFF. J is TRBJ2-1 and V is TRBV13; no reliable D call. CDR3 length equals 17 residues. Germline CDR1 and CDR2: PRHDT and FYEKMQ (reference sequence). V shed 4 bases and J shed 4 bases, with 20 bases lying between them.